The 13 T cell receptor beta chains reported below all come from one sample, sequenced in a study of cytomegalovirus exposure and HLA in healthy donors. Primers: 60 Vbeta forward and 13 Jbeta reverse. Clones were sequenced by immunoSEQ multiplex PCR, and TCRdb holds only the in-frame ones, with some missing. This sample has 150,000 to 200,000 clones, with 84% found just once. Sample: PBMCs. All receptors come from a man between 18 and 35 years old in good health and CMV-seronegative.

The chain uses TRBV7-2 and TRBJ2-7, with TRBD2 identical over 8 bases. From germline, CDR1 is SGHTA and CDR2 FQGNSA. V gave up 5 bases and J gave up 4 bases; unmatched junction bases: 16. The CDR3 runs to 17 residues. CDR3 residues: CASSPHQPTGGVYEQYF. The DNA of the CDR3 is TGTGCCAGCAGCCCCCATCAACCGACGGGAGGGGTATACGAGCAGTACTTC.

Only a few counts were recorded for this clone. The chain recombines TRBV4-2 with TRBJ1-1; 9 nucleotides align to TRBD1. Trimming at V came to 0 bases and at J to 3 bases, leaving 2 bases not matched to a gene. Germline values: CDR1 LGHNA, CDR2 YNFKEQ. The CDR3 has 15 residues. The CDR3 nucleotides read TGTGCCAGCAGCCAAGAGGGACAGGGATACACTGAAGCTTTCTTT. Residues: CASSQEGQGYTEAFF.

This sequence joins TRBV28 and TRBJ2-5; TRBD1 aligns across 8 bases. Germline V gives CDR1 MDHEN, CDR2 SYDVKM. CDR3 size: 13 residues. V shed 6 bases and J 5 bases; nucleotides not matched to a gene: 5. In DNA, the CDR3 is TGTGCCAGCAGAGCGGACAGGGTGGAGACCCAGTACTTC. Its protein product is CASRADRVETQYF.

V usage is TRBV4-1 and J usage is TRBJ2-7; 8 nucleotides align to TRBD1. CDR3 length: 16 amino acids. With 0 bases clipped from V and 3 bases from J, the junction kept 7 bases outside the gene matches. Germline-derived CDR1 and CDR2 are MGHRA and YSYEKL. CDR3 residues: CASSQDGTGPYYEQYF. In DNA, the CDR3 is TGCGCCAGCAGCCAAGATGGGACAGGCCCTTACTACGAGCAGTACTTC.

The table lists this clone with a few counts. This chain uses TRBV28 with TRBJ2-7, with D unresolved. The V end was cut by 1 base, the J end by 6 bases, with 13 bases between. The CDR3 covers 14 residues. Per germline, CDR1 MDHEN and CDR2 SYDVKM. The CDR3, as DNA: TGTGCCAGCAGTTTATCTGGGCTTGTGGTCGAGCAGTACTTC. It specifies CASSLSGLVVEQYF.

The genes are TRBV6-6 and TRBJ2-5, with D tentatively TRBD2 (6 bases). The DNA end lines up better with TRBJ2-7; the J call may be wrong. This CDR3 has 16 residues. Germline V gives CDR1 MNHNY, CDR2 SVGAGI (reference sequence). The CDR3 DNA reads TGTGCCAGCAGTTACTATGAGACTAGGAGCTCCTACGAGCAGTACTTC. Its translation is CASSYYETRSSYEQYF.

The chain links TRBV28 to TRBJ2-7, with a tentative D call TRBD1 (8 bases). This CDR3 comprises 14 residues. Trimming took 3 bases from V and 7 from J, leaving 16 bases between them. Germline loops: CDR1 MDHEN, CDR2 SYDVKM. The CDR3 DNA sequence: TGTGCCAGCAGTTTGGACAGGGCGGGGGAAGAGCAGTACTTC. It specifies CASSLDRAGEEQYF.

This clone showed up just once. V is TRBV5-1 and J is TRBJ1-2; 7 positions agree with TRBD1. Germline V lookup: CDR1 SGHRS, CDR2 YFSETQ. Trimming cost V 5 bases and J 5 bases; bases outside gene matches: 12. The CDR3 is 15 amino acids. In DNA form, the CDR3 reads TGCGCCAGCAGTGGCCGGACAGGCGGTCTTTATGGCTACACCTTC. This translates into CASSGRTGGLYGYTF.

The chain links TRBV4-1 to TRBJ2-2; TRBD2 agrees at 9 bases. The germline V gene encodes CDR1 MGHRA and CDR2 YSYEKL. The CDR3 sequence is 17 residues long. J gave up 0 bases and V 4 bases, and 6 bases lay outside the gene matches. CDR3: CASSLRGGGANTGELFF. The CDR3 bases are TGCGCCAGCAGCCTCCGCGGCGGGGGGGCGAACACCGGGGAGCTGTTTTTT.

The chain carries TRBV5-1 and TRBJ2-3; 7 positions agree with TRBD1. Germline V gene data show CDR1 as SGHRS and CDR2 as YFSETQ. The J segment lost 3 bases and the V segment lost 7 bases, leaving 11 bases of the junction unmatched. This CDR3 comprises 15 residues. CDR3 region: CASGDRARRTDTQYF. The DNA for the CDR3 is TGCGCCAGCGGCGACAGGGCACGGAGAACAGATACGCAGTATTTT.

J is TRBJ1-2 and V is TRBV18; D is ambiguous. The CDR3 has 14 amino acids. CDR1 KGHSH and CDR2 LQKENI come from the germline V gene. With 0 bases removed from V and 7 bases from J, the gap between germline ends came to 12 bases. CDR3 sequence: CASSPPSQSGGYTF. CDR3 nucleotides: TGTGCCAGCTCACCACCGTCGCAGTCAGGTGGCTACACCTTC.

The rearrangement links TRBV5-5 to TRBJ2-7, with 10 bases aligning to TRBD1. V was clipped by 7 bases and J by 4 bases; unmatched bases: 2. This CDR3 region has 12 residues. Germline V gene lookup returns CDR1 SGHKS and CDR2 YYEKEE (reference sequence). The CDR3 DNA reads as TGTGCCAGCGGGGGACAGGGGTACGAGCAGTACTTC. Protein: CASGGQGYEQYF.

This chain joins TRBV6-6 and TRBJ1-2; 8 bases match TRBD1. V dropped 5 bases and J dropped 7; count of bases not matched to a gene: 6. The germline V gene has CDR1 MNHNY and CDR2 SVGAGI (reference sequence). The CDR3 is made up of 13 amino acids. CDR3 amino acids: CASSTTGVRGYTF. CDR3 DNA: TGTGCCAGCAGTACGACAGGGGTTCGTGGCTACACCTTC.